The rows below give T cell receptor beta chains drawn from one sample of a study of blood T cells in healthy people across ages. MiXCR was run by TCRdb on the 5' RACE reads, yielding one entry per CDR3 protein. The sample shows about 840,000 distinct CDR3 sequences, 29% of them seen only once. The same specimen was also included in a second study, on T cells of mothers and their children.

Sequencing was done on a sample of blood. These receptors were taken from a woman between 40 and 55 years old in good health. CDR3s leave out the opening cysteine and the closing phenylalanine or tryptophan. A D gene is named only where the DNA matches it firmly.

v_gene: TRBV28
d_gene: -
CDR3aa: ASSLTGLTDTQY

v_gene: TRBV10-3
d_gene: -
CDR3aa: AIRDTSAAPQY

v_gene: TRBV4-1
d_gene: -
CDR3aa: ASSPVNEKLF

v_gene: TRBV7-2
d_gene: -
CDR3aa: ASSFISGSEAF

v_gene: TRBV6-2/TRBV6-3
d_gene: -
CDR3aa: ASRRTRDYEQY

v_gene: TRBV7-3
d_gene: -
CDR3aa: ASSSQSGTDTQY

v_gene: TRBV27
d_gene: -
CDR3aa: ASSTENTGELF

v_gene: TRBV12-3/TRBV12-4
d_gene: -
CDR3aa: ASSPPGPSHEQY

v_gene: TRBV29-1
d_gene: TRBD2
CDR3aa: SVGGGLADSTDTQY

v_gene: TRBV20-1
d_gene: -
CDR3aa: SARDPGFNYGYT

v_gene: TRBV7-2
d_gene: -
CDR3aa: ASSSRDPYEKLF

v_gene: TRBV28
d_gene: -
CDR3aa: ASQDSNTEAF

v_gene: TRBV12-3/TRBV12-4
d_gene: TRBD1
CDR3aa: ASRFPGGLGGYT

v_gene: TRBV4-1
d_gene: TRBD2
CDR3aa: ASSQQLAGGPHEQY

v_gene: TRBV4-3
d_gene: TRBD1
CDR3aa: ASSQQTGWYEQY

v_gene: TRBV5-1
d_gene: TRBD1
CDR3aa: ASSLGERQGETKNIQY

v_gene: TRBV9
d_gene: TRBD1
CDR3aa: ASSPRGFIRQGAFEGHTEAF

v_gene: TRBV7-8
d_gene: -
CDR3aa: ASSLYGRPGNEKLF

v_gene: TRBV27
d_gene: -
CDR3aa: ASSDPGTPGYNEQF

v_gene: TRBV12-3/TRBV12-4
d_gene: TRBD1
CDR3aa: ASRWTGTSSYEQY

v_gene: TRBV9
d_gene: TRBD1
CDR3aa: ARSQGGTDTQY

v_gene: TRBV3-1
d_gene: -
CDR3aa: ASSLGYGNTIY

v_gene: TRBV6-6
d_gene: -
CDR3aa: ASSYSSEINKNQPQH

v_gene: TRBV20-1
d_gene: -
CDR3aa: SAPPDQMGEKLF

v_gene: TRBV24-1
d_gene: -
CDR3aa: ATSDGRGGNTEAF

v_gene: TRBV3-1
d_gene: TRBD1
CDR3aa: ASSHRQGSSSYEQY

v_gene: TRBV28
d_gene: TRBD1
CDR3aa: ASSARGQGWTEAF

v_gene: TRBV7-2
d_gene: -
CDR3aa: ASSLGVGPDTQY

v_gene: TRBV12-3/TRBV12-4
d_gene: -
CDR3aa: ASNPSPGSTEAF

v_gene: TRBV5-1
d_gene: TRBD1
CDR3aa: ASSSLTTGGLDTQY

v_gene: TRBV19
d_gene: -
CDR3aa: ASSHPGGGSYNEQY

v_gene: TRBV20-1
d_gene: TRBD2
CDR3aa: SASSGRALYNEQF

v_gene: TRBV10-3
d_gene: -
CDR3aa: AISEAGDTQY

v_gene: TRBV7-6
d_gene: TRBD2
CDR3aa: ASSFLGTSGPNEQF

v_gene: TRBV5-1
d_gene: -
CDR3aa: ASRGQSQETQY

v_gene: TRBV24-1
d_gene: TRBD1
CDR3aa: ATSDPPGQGYGYT

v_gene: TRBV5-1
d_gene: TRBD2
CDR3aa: ASSPLWELAGIYEQY